This TCR beta chain was recovered during a study of T cells in Graves' hyperthyroidism and ophthalmopathy. Study results and limitations: A median approximately 6.5 months before onset, the model predicted ophthalmopathy.

Template material for amplifying TCR beta CDR3 regions consisted of RNA transcripts. When the TCR CDR3 underwent first-round RT-PCR, the HTBI primer set was used. MiXCR, run by TCRdb on the multiplex PCR reads, gives a single entry per CDR3 protein. The sample lists a few hundred thousand distinct CDR3 sequences; around a fifth were seen once. Ophthalmopathy patients had moderate-to-severe active disease, CAS ≥3, NOSPECS ≥4, and disease duration under 3 months. Patients showing uncontrolled infection, other autoimmune disease, pregnancy or lactation were ineligible. PBMCs stemmed from under 11 ml fresh peripheral blood. Remarks on this clonotype: The antigen is not known.

The sequencing input was blood. The TCR originated in a woman in her 70s with Graves' ophthalmopathy.

The CDR3 loop reads CASSHSRNTEAFF. For the CDR3, the DNA is TGTGCCAGCAGCCATTCCCGAAACACTGAAGCTTTCTTT. The V and J genes are TRBV25-1 and TRBJ1-1; D call uncertain. There are 13 residues in the CDR3. V shed 6 bases and J shed 2 bases, with 10 bases lying between them. Germline V gene sequence: CDR1 MGHDK, CDR2 SYGVNS.